This T cell receptor (beta chain) is drawn from a study of cytomegalovirus exposure and HLA in healthy donors. Study details: Among the 300 to 450 genotyped donors, 81% were placed in the Caucasian-associated ancestry cluster.

To note about this clone: Its antigen is not identified.

The CDR3 totals 13 residues. V lost 1 base, J lost 5 bases, and 7 bases lay in between. The germline V gene encodes CDR1 SGHNT and CDR2 YENEEA. Vbeta (60) and Jbeta (13) primers were used in the PCR. Sequenced by immunoSEQ multiplex PCR; TCRdb stores in-frame clones only, minus some. The table records approximately 140,000 clones, about four fifths of them present only once. Study findings and constraints: Other equally common chains were less clonally expanded than HLA-associated TCR beta chains, a later analysis showed.

Sequencing used PBMCs. The TCR sequence derives from a middle-aged woman in good health and CMV-seropositive. This chain joins TRBV11-3 and TRBJ2-3; D not certain. CDR3 in amino acids: CASSLAGVDTQYF. CDR3 nucleotide sequence: TGTGCCAGCAGCTTAGCGGGTGTAGATACGCAGTATTTT.